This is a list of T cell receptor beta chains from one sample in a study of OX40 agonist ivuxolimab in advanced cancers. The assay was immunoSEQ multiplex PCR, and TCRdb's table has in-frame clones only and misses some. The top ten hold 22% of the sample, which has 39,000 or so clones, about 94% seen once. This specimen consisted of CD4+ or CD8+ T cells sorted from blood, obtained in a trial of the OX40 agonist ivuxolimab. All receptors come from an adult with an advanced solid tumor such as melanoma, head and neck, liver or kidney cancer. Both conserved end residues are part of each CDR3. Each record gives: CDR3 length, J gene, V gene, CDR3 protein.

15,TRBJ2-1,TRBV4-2,CASSLGLAANNEQFF
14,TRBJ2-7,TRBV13,CASSFSGRAGEQYF
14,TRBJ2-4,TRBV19,CASSIGGGKNIQYF
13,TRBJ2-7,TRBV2,CASSVGGPYEQYF
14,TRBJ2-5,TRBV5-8,CASSSLGGDETQYF
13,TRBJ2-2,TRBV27,CASSFVLPGELFF
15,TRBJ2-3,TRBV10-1,CASSEEAGGRDTQYF
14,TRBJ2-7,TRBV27,CASSLGTGSYEQYF
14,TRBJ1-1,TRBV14,CASSQWQGNTEAFF
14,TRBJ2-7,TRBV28,CASCATSGPYEQYF
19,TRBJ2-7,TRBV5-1,CASSFIPGQGDDGTYEQYF
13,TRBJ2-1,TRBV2,CASIAGEYNEQFF
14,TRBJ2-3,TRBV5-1,CASSLAGNTDTQYF
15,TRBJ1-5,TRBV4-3,CASSQASLFDQPQHF
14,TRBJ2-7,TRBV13,CASSLGGSVYEQYF
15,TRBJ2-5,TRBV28,CASSPPGGSSETQYF
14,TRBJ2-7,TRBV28,CASSLTSVGYEQYF
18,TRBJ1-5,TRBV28,CASSQGLWKGDSNQPQHF
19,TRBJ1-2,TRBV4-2,CASSPHPGTGAPYHYGYTF
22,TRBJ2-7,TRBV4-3,CASSQALAVRPGLAPPWYEQYF
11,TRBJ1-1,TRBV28,CASSVGTEAFF
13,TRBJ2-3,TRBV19,CASSIVGGDTQYF
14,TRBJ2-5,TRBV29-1,CSVDLLAGRETQYF
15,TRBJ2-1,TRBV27,CASSLTSGNYNEQFF
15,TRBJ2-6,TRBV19,CASSEWVDGANVLTF
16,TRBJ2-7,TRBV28,CASSETDSSSSYEQYF
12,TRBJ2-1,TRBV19,CASSIGGAGQFF
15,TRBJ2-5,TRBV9,CASSPRGGVIETQYF
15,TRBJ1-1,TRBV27,CASSLVDRSGAEAFF
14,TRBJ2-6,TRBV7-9,CASSFPDGANVLTF
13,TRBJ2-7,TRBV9,CASSAGTGYEQYF
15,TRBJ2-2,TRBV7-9,CASTGTSGGTGELFF
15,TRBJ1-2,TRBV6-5,CASRGGQVLNYGYTF
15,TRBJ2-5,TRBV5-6,CASSSPGQEQETQYF
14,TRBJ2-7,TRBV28,CASSTGLALYEQYF
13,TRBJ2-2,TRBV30,CAWSGGNTGELFF
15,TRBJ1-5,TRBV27,CASSRRTGANQPQHF
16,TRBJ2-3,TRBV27,CASSLSVQVGTDTQYF
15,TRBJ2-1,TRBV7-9,CASSLFGSSYNEQFF
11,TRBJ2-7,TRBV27,CATLAGYEQYF
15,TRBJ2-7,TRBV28,CASSYQGQILYEQYF
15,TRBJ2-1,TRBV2,CATRTSGSSYNEQFF
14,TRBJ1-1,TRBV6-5,CASTPGAQGTEAFF
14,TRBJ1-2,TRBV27,CASSLIGTGSGYTF
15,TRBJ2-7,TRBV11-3,CASRSLAGGPLEQYF
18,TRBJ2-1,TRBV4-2,CASSQITGTGVEYNEQFF